Below, 7 T cell receptor beta chains from the same sample are listed, as sequenced in a study of blood T cell repertoires in COVID-19. Here immunoSEQ multiplex PCR was the method, and the copy in TCRdb shows in-frame clones only, minus some. This table has approximately 49,000 clones, roughly 83% appearing once. Specimen: peripheral blood. The receptors shown here come from a man in his forties or fifties with acute or convalescent COVID-19.

The chain combines TRBV7-9 with TRBJ2-1; 12 nucleotides line up with TRBD2. The CDR3 runs to 16 residues. Germline values: CDR1 SEHNR, CDR2 FQNEAQ (reference sequence). J gave up 5 bases and V 4 bases, and 6 bases lay outside the gene matches. This chain's CDR3 is CASSSLAGGPDNEQFF. In DNA, the CDR3 is TGTGCCAGCAGCTCCCTAGCGGGAGGGCCGGACAATGAGCAGTTCTTC.

This chain uses TRBV5-4 with TRBJ2-1; D is perhaps TRBD2 (5 bases). CDR1 and CDR2 from the germline V gene are SGHNT and YYREEE (reference sequence). The V end was cut by 5 bases, the J end by 8 bases, with 14 bases between. The CDR3 length is 13 residues. The CDR3 loop reads CASREGGDYEQFF. CDR3 DNA sequence: TGTGCCAGCAGAGAGGGTGGTGATTATGAGCAGTTCTTC.

The chain's CDR3 is CASSYSSLAGGEQFF. The CDR3, as DNA: TGTGCCAGCAGTTACTCGAGCCTAGCGGGAGGTGAGCAGTTCTTC. This rearrangement joins TRBV6-5 to TRBJ2-1; TRBD2 agrees at 11 bases. Germline CDR1 MNHEY, CDR2 SVGAGI. The J segment lost 9 bases and the V segment lost 0 bases, leaving 4 bases of the junction unmatched. The CDR3 length is 15 residues.

The chain has TRBV2 and TRBJ2-3, with 7 positions matching TRBD1. The CDR3 totals 14 residues. Germline CDR1 and CDR2: SNHLY and FYNNEI. V shed 5 bases, J shed 1 base, and the junction held 3 bases outside the gene matches. The CDR3: CASSWTGGTDTQYF. The DNA for the CDR3 is TGTGCCAGCAGTTGGACAGGAGGCACAGATACGCAGTATTTT.

The chain joins TRBV10-3 to TRBJ1-4; 8 bases match TRBD1. V lost 2 bases, J lost 3 bases, and 2 bases stayed unmatched. The CDR3 sequence is 15 residues long. The V gene's germline CDR1 is ENHRY and CDR2 SYGVKD. The CDR3 spells CAISERTGPNEKLFF. The CDR3 DNA is TGTGCCATCAGTGAGAGGACAGGGCCTAATGAAAAACTGTTTTTT.

In its sample, this clone was seen once. V is TRBV4-2 and J is TRBJ1-2; D is possibly TRBD1 (5 bases). The V gene's germline CDR1 is LGHNA and CDR2 YNFKEQ. V lost 2 bases and J 4 bases, leaving 11 bases between the germline ends. This CDR3 region has 14 residues. Written as DNA, the CDR3 is TGTGCCAGCAGCCAACCGCTGACAGTCTATGGCTACACCTTC. Encoded protein: CASSQPLTVYGYTF.

The chain links TRBV4-2 to TRBJ2-3; 11 nucleotides line up with TRBD2. Germline V CDR1 and CDR2: LGHNA, YNFKEQ. The CDR3 totals 16 residues. Trimming cost V 1 base and J 1 base; bases outside gene matches: 1. The CDR3, as DNA: TGTGCCAGCAGCCAAGTAGCGGGGGGGCGCACAGATACGCAGTATTTT. As protein: CASSQVAGGRTDTQYF.